The 25 T cell receptor beta chains listed next were all sequenced from one sample in a study of blood T cell repertoires in COVID-19 (TCRdb year 2020). The library was obtained by the immunoSEQ multiplex PCR assay. TCRdb stores this immuneACCESS table with in-frame sequences only. Part of the clones is absent; in the studies checked, under half of the shortfall reflects unresolved V genes, and no reason is known for the rest. A total of some 46,000 clones appear in this sample, roughly 87% of them only once. Of the sample, 15% falls within the top ten clones. Sequencing used peripheral blood. These receptor sequences come from a man in his 60s with active COVID-19.

The chain couples TRBV28 to TRBJ1-4; D is undetermined. This CDR3 is 11 amino acids long. Trimming shortened V by 7 bases and J by 5 bases, and 5 bases separated the two germline ends. Germline V gene lookup returns CDR1 MDHEN and CDR2 SYDVKM. CDR3 DNA: TGTGCCAGCACCCAAAATGAAAAACTGTTTTTT. Its translation is CASTQNEKLFF.

The chain uses TRBV7-9 and TRBJ2-2, with TRBD1 identical over 9 bases. Germline CDR1 SEHNR, CDR2 FQNEAQ (reference sequence). The V gene end was trimmed by 5 bases and the J gene end by 5 bases; junction bases not matched to a gene: 9. CDR3 length: 16 residues. The CDR3 reads CASSPRRTGETGELFF. CDR3 DNA: TGTGCCAGCAGCCCCCGCAGGACAGGGGAGACCGGGGAGCTGTTTTTT.

This clone was seen a single time. This sequence joins TRBV27 and TRBJ1-1, with TRBD1 as a possible D gene (6 bases). V shed 7 bases and J shed 4 bases, with 22 bases lying between them. Germline loops: CDR1 MNHEY, CDR2 SMNVEV (reference sequence). This CDR3 is built from 16 residues. This chain's CDR3 is CASTTSRGGLSTEAFF. CDR3 in DNA: TGTGCCAGCACCACGAGCCGCGGGGGGCTTTCCACTGAAGCTTTCTTT.

V usage is TRBV7-9 and J usage is TRBJ2-7; the match to TRBD2 covers 7 bases. V lost 1 base, J lost 6 bases, and 9 bases stayed unmatched. CDR3 length: 15 residues. The germline gives CDR1 SEHNR, CDR2 FQNEAQ (reference sequence). In DNA form, the CDR3 reads TGTGCCAGCAGCTTAGGGGGGAGCGGGATGCGCGAGCAGTACTTC. Protein sequence: CASSLGGSGMREQYF.

The table lists this clone with a count of one. The chain joins TRBV6-6 to TRBJ1-6; D is undetermined. This CDR3 has 16 amino acids. Trimming pared 6 bases from V and 9 bases from J, leaving 21 bases between. Germline CDR1 MNHNY, CDR2 SVGAGI (reference sequence). The CDR3: CASRLLHGFRRSPLHF. In DNA, the CDR3 is TGTGCCAGCAGATTATTACACGGGTTCCGGCGTTCACCCCTCCACTTT.

CDR3 in DNA: TGTGCCACCAGTGATTTAATGAGCAGTGGAGCAGATACGCAGTATTTT. Its translation is CATSDLMSSGADTQYF. This rearrangement joins TRBV24-1 to TRBJ2-3; no clear D. V lost 1 base and J 4 bases, leaving 14 bases between the germline ends. CDR1 is KGHDR and CDR2 is SFDVKD in the germline V gene. CDR3 size: 16 residues.

The rearrangement links TRBV7-2 to TRBJ1-1; maybe TRBD1 (6 bases). Trimming took 1 base from V and 0 from J, leaving 12 bases between them. This CDR3 comprises 16 residues. Germline loops: CDR1 SGHTA, CDR2 FQGNSA. The CDR3 region is CASSLDRESMNTEAFF. CDR3 nucleotides: TGTGCCAGCAGCTTAGACAGGGAGAGCATGAACACTGAAGCTTTCTTT.

J is TRBJ2-7 and V is TRBV2, with 7 bases lining up with TRBD1. CDR1 SNHLY and CDR2 FYNNEI come from the germline V gene. V lost 1 base and J lost 0; bases outside the gene matches: 0. The CDR3 has 14 residues. The chain's CDR3 is CASSEDRGSYEQYF. The CDR3 DNA follows: TGTGCCAGCAGTGAAGACAGGGGCTCCTACGAGCAGTACTTC.

This chain joins TRBV23-1 and TRBJ2-5; 7 bases align to TRBD2. TRBV23-1 counts as an open reading frame of uncertain function. J was trimmed by 2 bases and V by 5 bases; bases with no gene match: 8. The CDR3 length is 15 residues. This chain's CDR3 is CASSSPRGGQETQYF. CDR3 coding DNA: TGCGCCAGCAGTTCCCCCCGGGGAGGGCAAGAGACCCAGTACTTC.

This chain joins TRBV28 and TRBJ1-1; D possibly corresponds to TRBD1 (6 bases). Germline lookup yields CDR1 MDHEN and CDR2 SYDVKM. The CDR3 sequence is 16 residues long. V lost 7 bases and J lost 0, with 18 bases in between. CDR3 sequence: CASNGRGIAMNTEAFF. CDR3 nucleotide sequence: TGTGCCAGCAACGGCAGGGGTATCGCCATGAACACTGAAGCTTTCTTT.

The genes are TRBV7-2 and TRBJ1-5; tentatively, D is TRBD1 (6 bases). Germline values: CDR1 SGHTA, CDR2 FQGNSA. V lost 2 bases and J lost 2, with 10 bases in between. The CDR3 totals 15 residues. The CDR3 coding sequence is TGTGCCAGCAGCTTAAATGGGGGCGGCAATCAGCCCCAGCATTTT. Amino acids: CASSLNGGGNQPQHF.

The gene calls are TRBV27 and TRBJ2-7; 10 bases line up with TRBD2. CDR1 is MNHEY, CDR2 SMNVEV, per germline (reference sequence). The CDR3 is made up of 14 amino acids. Losses at the gene ends were 2 bases for V and 9 bases for J; bases not matched to a gene: 7. The CDR3 here is CASSLELAGKVQYF. CDR3 coding DNA: TGTGCCAGCAGTTTAGAACTAGCGGGGAAAGTGCAGTACTTC.

The V gene is TRBV12-3 or TRBV12-4, the J gene TRBJ1-3, with unresolved D. Trimming shortened V by 11 bases and J by 1 base, and 12 bases separated the two germline ends. This CDR3 has 13 residues. The CDR3 here is CASHRDSGNTIYF. DNA of the CDR3: TGTGCCTCCCACCGGGATTCTGGAAACACCATATATTTT.

The chain joins TRBV25-1 to TRBJ1-4; 10 nucleotides agree with TRBD1. The CDR3 runs to 16 residues. The germline V gene has CDR1 MGHDK and CDR2 SYGVNS. The J segment lost 9 bases and the V segment lost 0 bases, leaving 7 bases of the junction unmatched. The chain's CDR3 is CASSEYGGQGTKKLFF. CDR3 nucleotides: TGTGCCAGCAGTGAATACGGGGGACAGGGGACAAAAAAACTGTTTTTT. The entire variable domain, with the rest obtained from reference TRBV25-1 and TRBJ1-4, is as follows: EADIYQTPRYLVIGTGKKITLECSQTMGHDKMYWYQQDPGMELHLIHYSYGVNSTEKGDLSSESTVSRIRTEHFPLTLESARPSHTSQYLCASSEYGGQGTKKLFFGSGTQLSVL.

The chain carries TRBV9 and TRBJ1-5; TRBD1 matches 9 bases. The CDR3 loop spans 14 amino acids. From germline, CDR1 is SGDLS and CDR2 YYNGEE. V shed 3 bases, J shed 6 bases, and the junction held 4 bases outside the gene matches. The DNA of the CDR3 is TGTGCCAGCAGCGCCGACAGGGGGACTCAGCCCCAGCATTTT. This translates into CASSADRGTQPQHF.

The chain employs TRBV19 and TRBJ1-5; D uncertain. The CDR3 length is 17 residues. The V and J ends lost 3 bases and 0 bases respectively, with 15 bases between them. The germline V gene encodes CDR1 LNHDA and CDR2 SQIVND (reference sequence). The CDR3 region has the DNA TGTGCCAGTAGTATTAGCTCCATGAGAGATAGCAATCAGCCCCAGCATTTT. Amino acids: CASSISSMRDSNQPQHF.

V is TRBV28 and J is TRBJ1-2, with D unresolved. The CDR3 length is 14 residues. V was pared by 8 bases and J by 0 bases, with 13 bases between. Germline V lookup: CDR1 MDHEN, CDR2 SYDVKM. CDR3: CASSGSTTNYGYTF. DNA for the CDR3: TGTGCCAGCTCTGGATCGACAACTAACTATGGCTACACCTTC.

This chain connects TRBV28 to TRBJ2-1; TRBD2 is a possible D gene (7 bases). This CDR3 has 14 residues. The V end lost 6 bases, the J end lost 2 bases, and 11 bases lay between the germline ends. Germline V gives CDR1 MDHEN, CDR2 SYDVKM. CDR3 nucleotide sequence: TGTGCCAGCAGCATAGGGGGGGCCTACAATGAGCAGTTCTTC. Its protein is CASSIGGAYNEQFF. The whole variable domain, remainder taken from reference TRBV28 and TRBJ2-1, is DVKVTQSSRYLVKRTGEKVFLECVQDMDHENMFWYRQDPGLGLRLIYFSYDVKMKEKGDIPEGYSVSREKKERFSLILESASTNQTSMYLCASSIGGAYNEQFFGPGTRLTVL.

V and J are TRBV10-3 and TRBJ2-2; 8 bases agree with TRBD2. With V trimmed by 11 bases and J by 3 bases, 11 bases remained unmatched. The CDR3 is 15 amino acids. Germline CDR1 reads ENHRY; CDR2 reads SYGVKD. In DNA form, the CDR3 reads TGTGCCCATAAAGGCAGCGGGAGCGACACCGGGGAGCTGTTTTTT. This gives the protein CAHKGSGSDTGELFF.

This chain connects TRBV27 to TRBJ2-1; 13 bases map to TRBD2. The CDR3 is made up of 15 amino acids. The germline CDR1 and CDR2 sequences are MNHEY and SMNVEV (reference sequence). J gave up 6 bases and V 5 bases, and 4 bases lay outside the gene matches. CDR3 nucleotide sequence: TGTGCCAGCAGTCTCCGACTAGCGGGGGGCAATGAGCAGTTCTTC. This sequence encodes CASSLRLAGGNEQFF.

The chain joins TRBV6-1 to TRBJ2-1; D possibly corresponds to TRBD1 (6 bases). The V gene's germline CDR1 is MNHNS and CDR2 SASEGT. V was cut by 3 bases and J by 8 bases, with 8 bases left in between. The CDR3 has 12 residues. The CDR3 DNA sequence: TGTGCCAGCAGTGACAGGGGTTATGAGCAGTTCTTC. It is translated as CASSDRGYEQFF.

The chain has TRBV11-3 and TRBJ2-2, with D possibly TRBD1 on 6 matching bases. CDR3 length: 14 amino acids. V was trimmed by 1 base and J by 5 bases, leaving 8 bases between them. Per the germline V gene, CDR1 is SGHNT and CDR2 is YENEEA. For the CDR3, the DNA is TGTGCCAGCAGCTTAGTCAGGGGAACCGGGGAGCTGTTTTTT. It translates to CASSLVRGTGELFF.

CDR3 sequence (DNA): TGTGCCAGCAGCGTCTGGCGGGGGGCTAGCACAGATACGCAGTATTTT. Its protein is CASSVWRGASTDTQYF. The rearrangement joins TRBV9 to TRBJ2-3; 8 bases map to TRBD2. The length of the CDR3 is 16 residues. With V trimmed by 2 bases and J by 0 bases, 5 bases remained unmatched. Germline V gene data show CDR1 as SGDLS and CDR2 as YYNGEE.

The chain couples TRBV7-9 to TRBJ2-5, with TRBD2 identical over 9 bases. The germline V gene has CDR1 SEHNR and CDR2 FQNEAQ (reference sequence). The CDR3 is made up of 14 amino acids. The V segment lost 5 bases and the J segment 5 bases; nucleotides outside the gene matches: 6. The CDR3 nucleotides read TGTGCCAGCAGCACAGCGGGGGGCGGGGAGACCCAGTACTTC. Translated: CASSTAGGGETQYF.

The rearrangement uses TRBV18 and TRBJ1-2; D may be TRBD1 (6 bases). The CDR3 is 15 amino acids. Germline-derived CDR1 and CDR2 are KGHSH and LQKENI. Trimming shortened V by 2 bases and J by 1 base, and 11 bases separated the two germline ends. The CDR3 sequence: CASSPTDRFNYGYTF. CDR3 nucleotides: TGTGCCAGCTCACCAACGGACAGATTTAACTATGGCTACACCTTC.